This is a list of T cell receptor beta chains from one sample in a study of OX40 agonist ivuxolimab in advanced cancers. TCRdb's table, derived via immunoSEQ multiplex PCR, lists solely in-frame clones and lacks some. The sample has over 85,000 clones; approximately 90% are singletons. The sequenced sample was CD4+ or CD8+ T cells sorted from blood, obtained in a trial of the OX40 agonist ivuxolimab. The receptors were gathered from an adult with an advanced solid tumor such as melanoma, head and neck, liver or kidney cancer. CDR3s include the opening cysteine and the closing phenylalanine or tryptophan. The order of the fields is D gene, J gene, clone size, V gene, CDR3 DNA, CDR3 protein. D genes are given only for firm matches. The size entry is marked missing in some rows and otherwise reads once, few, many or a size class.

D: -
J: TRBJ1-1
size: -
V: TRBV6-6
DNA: TGTGCCAGCAGTTACTCAAGGACGAACACTGAAGCTTTCTTT
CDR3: CASSYSRTNTEAFF

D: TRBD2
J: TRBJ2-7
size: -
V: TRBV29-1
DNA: TGCAGCGTGACTAGCGGGAGGGCCAACTACGCCGAGCAGTACTTC
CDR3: CSVTSGRANYAEQYF

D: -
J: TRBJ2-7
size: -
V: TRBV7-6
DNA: TGTGCCAGCAGCTTAGTTGGTTACGAGCAGTACTTC
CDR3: CASSLVGYEQYF

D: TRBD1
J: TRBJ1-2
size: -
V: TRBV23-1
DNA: TGCGCCAGCAGTCATTCTGACAGGGGGCATCGGTGTGACACCTTC
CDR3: CASSHSDRGHRCDTF

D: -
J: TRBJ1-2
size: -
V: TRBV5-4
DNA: TGTGCCAGCAGCTCCCAGGGGAACTATGGCTACACCTTC
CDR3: CASSSQGNYGYTF

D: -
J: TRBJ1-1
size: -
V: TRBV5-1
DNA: TGCGCCACCAAGGGACCGGCGAACACTGAAGCTTTCTTT
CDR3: CATKGPANTEAFF

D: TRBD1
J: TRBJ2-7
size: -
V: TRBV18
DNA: TGTGCCAGCTCACAACAGGGGGAGTCCGAGCAGTACTTC
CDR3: CASSQQGESEQYF

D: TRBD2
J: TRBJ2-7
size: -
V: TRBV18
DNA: TGTGCCAGCTCACCACCGAGCGGGGGGGCCGACGAGCAGTACTTC
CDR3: CASSPPSGGADEQYF

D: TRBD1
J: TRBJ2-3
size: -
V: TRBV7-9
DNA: TGTGCCAGCAGCCCTAGAGGGACAGGGGTCACAGATACGCAGTATTTT
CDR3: CASSPRGTGVTDTQYF

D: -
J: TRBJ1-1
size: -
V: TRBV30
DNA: TGTGCCTGGAGTGTACTACAGGGAAGCTCTTTCTTT
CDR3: CAWSVLQGSSFF

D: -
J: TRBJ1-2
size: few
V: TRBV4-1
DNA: TGCGCCAGCAGCCCATCCCGGACATCCGGCTACACCTTC
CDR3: CASSPSRTSGYTF

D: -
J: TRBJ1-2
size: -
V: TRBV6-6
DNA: TGTGCCAGCAGTTTGGGACGGTCCTATGGCTACACCTTC
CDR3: CASSLGRSYGYTF

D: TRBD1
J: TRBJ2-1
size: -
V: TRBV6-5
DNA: TGTGCCAGCAGCTACGTTATAACAGGGGGCCGTGAGCAGTTCTTC
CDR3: CASSYVITGGREQFF

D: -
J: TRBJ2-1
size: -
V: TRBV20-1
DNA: TGCAGTGCTATCCACGACAATGAGCAGTTCTTC
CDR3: CSAIHDNEQFF

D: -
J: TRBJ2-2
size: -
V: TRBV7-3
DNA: TGTGCCAGCAGCCCCTGGACTACCCGGGGCGGGGAGCTGTTTTTT
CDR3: CASSPWTTRGGELFF

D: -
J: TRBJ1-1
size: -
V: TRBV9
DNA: TGTGCCAGCAGCGCAGGTTCTCCGGGGGCTGGGGACACTGAAGCTTTCTTT
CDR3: CASSAGSPGAGDTEAFF

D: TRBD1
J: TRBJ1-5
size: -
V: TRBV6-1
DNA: TGTGCCAGCGGGGAGGGGACAGGGGAGGTTCAGCCCCAGCATTTT
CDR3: CASGEGTGEVQPQHF